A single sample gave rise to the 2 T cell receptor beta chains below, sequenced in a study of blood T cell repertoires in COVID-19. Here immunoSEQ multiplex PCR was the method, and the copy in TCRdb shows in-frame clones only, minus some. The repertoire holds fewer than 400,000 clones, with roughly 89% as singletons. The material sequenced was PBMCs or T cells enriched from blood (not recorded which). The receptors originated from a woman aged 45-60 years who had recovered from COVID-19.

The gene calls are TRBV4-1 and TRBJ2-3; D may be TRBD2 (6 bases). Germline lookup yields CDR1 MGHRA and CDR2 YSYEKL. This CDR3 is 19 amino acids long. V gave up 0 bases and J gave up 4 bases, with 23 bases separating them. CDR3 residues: CASSQDREGRGSVPDTQYF. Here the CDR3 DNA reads TGCGCCAGCAGCCAAGATCGTGAAGGGCGGGGTAGTGTGCCAGATACGCAGTATTTT.

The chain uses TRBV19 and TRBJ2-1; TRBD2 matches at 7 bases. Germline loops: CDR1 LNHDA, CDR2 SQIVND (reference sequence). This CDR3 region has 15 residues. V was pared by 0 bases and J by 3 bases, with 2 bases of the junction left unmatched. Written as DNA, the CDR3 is TGTGCCAGTAGTATAGATAGCGGGTACTACAATGAGCAGTTCTTC. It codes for CASSIDSGYYNEQFF.